Each of the 15 T cell receptor beta chains below was sequenced from the same sample in a study of T cell changes during pregnancy in multiple sclerosis. Produced via immunoSEQ multiplex PCR; TCRdb's table is partial and in-frame only. The sample carries approximately 130,000 clones, approximately 94% recorded once. Sequenced here: peripheral blood, sampled before pregnancy. The source of these receptors is a female donor with multiple sclerosis, enrolled in a pregnancy study.

The gene calls are TRBV5-5 and TRBJ1-1, with a tentative D call TRBD1 (5 bases). V lost 1 base and J lost 0, with 13 bases in between. This CDR3 is built from 16 residues. Per germline, CDR1 SGHKS and CDR2 YYEKEE (reference sequence). The CDR3 spells CASSLSTGGLNTEAFF. The CDR3 DNA reads as TGTGCCAGCAGCTTGTCTACCGGGGGGTTGAACACTGAAGCTTTCTTT.

The sample holds one count of this clone. The CDR3 here is CASLGQVRGYTF. The CDR3 region has the DNA TGTGCCAGTTTGGGACAGGTCAGGGGCTACACCTTC. The gene calls are TRBV6-4 and TRBJ1-2, with 8 bases matching TRBD1. CDR1 and CDR2 from the germline V gene are MRHNA and SNTAGT. The CDR3 has 12 residues. With V trimmed by 9 bases and J by 8 bases, 8 bases remained unmatched.

The chain is built from TRBV11-2 and TRBJ2-3; tentatively, D is TRBD2 (5 bases). The CDR3 is made up of 15 amino acids. Germline CDR1 is SGHAT and CDR2 is FQNNGV. The V end lost 1 base, the J end lost 4 bases, and 12 bases lay between the germline ends. The CDR3 is CASSLVSSGADTQYF. The CDR3 region has the DNA TGTGCCAGCAGCTTAGTCTCGAGCGGAGCAGATACGCAGTATTTT.

This chain connects TRBV5-1 to TRBJ2-7; perhaps TRBD1 as D (6 bases). Germline V CDR1 and CDR2: SGHRS, YFSETQ. The CDR3 is 12 amino acids. Trimming pared 3 bases from V and 5 bases from J, leaving 9 bases between. CDR3 in amino acids: CASSWDIHEQYF. Written as DNA, the CDR3 is TGCGCCAGCAGCTGGGACATTCACGAGCAGTACTTC. The full variable domain, in which reference TRBV5-1 and TRBJ2-7 provide the parts outside the CDR3, is KAGVTQTPRYLIKTRGQQVTLSCSPISGHRSVSWYQQTPGQGLQFLFEYFSETQRNKGNFPGRFSGRQFSNSRSEMNVSTLELGDSALYLCASSWDIHEQYFGPGTRLTVT.

The chain carries TRBV6-5 and TRBJ2-5; no reliable D call. The CDR3 extends over 14 amino acids. Trimming took 0 bases from V and 5 from J, leaving 10 bases between them. Germline loops: CDR1 MNHEY, CDR2 SVGAGI. CDR3 region: CASSYSNFLETQYF. The CDR3 DNA is TGTGCCAGCAGTTACTCAAATTTCCTCGAGACCCAGTACTTC.

The chain employs TRBV2 and TRBJ1-5, with TRBD1 as a possible D gene (6 bases). The CDR3 sequence is 16 residues long. The V gene's germline CDR1 is SNHLY and CDR2 FYNNEI. Trimming cost V 3 bases and J 2 bases, with 14 bases left between them. The CDR3 DNA is TGTGCCAGCAGTGAGACCACGCACAGGGGCAATCAGCCCCAGCATTTT. Residues: CASSETTHRGNQPQHF.

This clone was detected once. The chain carries TRBV29-1 and TRBJ2-1; a weak D match, TRBD2 (5 bases). The V end lost 4 bases, the J end lost 9 bases, and 10 bases lay between the germline ends. This CDR3 is built from 11 residues. Germline V lookup: CDR1 SQVTM, CDR2 ANQGSEA. DNA for the CDR3: TGCAGCGTTGGGGTAGGGAGTGAGCAGTTCTTC. This gives the protein CSVGVGSEQFF.

The chain has TRBV25-1 and TRBJ1-4; no firm D call. There are 15 residues in the CDR3. Germline V gene sequence: CDR1 MGHDK, CDR2 SYGVNS. V lost 4 bases and J 5 bases, leaving 14 bases between the germline ends. As DNA, the CDR3 is TGTGCCAGCAGTGCCGCTGTGGGCTTGAATGAAAAACTGTTTTTT. It yields the protein CASSAAVGLNEKLFF.

V usage is TRBV7-9 and J usage is TRBJ2-5; no firm D call. The length of the CDR3 is 12 residues. The germline gives CDR1 SEHNR, CDR2 FQNEAQ (reference sequence). V was clipped by 4 bases and J by 4 bases, with 7 bases between them. The CDR3 sequence is CASSSSGETQYF. The CDR3 DNA reads TGTGCCAGCAGCTCCAGTGGAGAGACCCAGTACTTC. Full variable domain (remainder filled in from reference TRBV7-9 and TRBJ2-5): DTGVSQNPRHKITKRGQNVTFRCDPISEHNRLYWYRQTLGQGPEFLTYFQNEAQLEKSRLLSDRFSAERPKGSFSTLEIQRTEQGDSAMYLCASSSSGETQYFGPGTRLLVL.

The V gene is TRBV19, the J gene TRBJ1-2; a possible D gene is TRBD1 (6 bases). The CDR3 has 16 residues. Germline CDR1 is LNHDA and CDR2 is SQIVND (reference sequence). The ends were cut back, 5 bases at V and 4 bases at J, with 20 bases in the middle. DNA of the CDR3: TGTGCCAGTAGTTCCCCGAGGGGGGGCGGATTCTATGGCTACACCTTC. Amino acids: CASSSPRGGGFYGYTF.

Only a few counts were recorded for this clone. The chain joins TRBV6-5 to TRBJ1-2, with 8 bases aligning to TRBD1. There are 12 residues in the CDR3. V was clipped by 5 bases and J by 6 bases; unmatched bases: 2. The germline V gene has CDR1 MNHEY and CDR2 SVGAGI. The CDR3 coding sequence is TGTGCCAGCAGTAGACAGGGGCATGGCTACACCTTC. It encodes CASSRQGHGYTF.

The chain joins TRBV10-3 to TRBJ2-6, with D possibly TRBD1 on 6 matching bases. This CDR3 has 17 residues. V was cut by 10 bases and J by 2 bases, with 21 bases left in between. Germline CDR1 ENHRY, CDR2 SYGVKD. CDR3 loop: CATLPQGLPTGANVLTF. The DNA for the CDR3 is TGTGCCACTCTCCCCCAGGGGTTACCCACTGGGGCCAACGTCCTGACTTTC.

This sequence joins TRBV6-1 and TRBJ2-1, with 11 bases that match TRBD2. The CDR3 runs to 15 residues. Per the germline V gene, CDR1 is MNHNS and CDR2 is SASEGT. V lost 5 bases and J lost 4; bases outside the gene matches: 4. CDR3 bases: TGTGCCAGCAGTTTAGCGGGGGGGCAGTACAATGAGCAGTTCTTC. It codes for CASSLAGGQYNEQFF.

The rearrangement joins TRBV15 to TRBJ2-3; 10 bases line up with TRBD2. J lost 3 bases, V lost 3 bases, and 6 bases had no gene match. CDR1 is LNHNV, CDR2 YYDKDF, per germline (reference sequence). CDR3 length: 16 amino acids. Here the CDR3 DNA reads TGTGCCACCAGCAGGCAACCTAGCGGGAGAACAGATACGCAGTATTTT. Translated: CATSRQPSGRTDTQYF.

V and J are TRBV18 and TRBJ2-7; tentatively, D is TRBD1 (7 bases). The length of the CDR3 is 14 residues. V was cut by 3 bases and J by 2 bases, with 11 bases left in between. CDR1 is KGHSH and CDR2 is LQKENI in the germline V gene. CDR3 nucleotides: TGTGCCAGCTCACCGCGGGACAGAACCTACGAGCAGTACTTC. Translation gives CASSPRDRTYEQYF.